This TCR beta chain was documented in a study of T cell changes during pregnancy in multiple sclerosis. Germline V gene sequence: CDR1 GTSNPN, CDR2 SVGIG (reference sequence). This CDR3 has 17 amino acids. V was trimmed by 1 base and J by 0 bases, leaving 15 bases between them. Sequencing used immunoSEQ multiplex PCR; TCRdb keeps in-frame clones, though not all of them. The sample shows 77,000 or so clones, just over 90% of them seen only once. The V and J genes are TRBV30 and TRBJ1-4, with no clear D. The source material was peripheral blood, sampled in the second trimester of pregnancy. This receptor was identified in a female donor in good health, enrolled as a control in a pregnancy study. For the CDR3, the DNA is TGTGCCTGGAGTGGGAGTTCGATGTCCGCAACTAATGAAAAACTGTTTTTT. Its translation is CAWSGSSMSATNEKLFF.